The 29 T cell receptor beta chains presented below share a single source sample, sequenced in a study of monozygotic twins with inflammatory bowel disease (dated by TCRdb to about 2019). Receptor libraries were prepared by 5' RACE. Sequencer: Illumina HiSeq 2500. The reads, reprocessed by TCRdb, yield one row per CDR3 protein sequence and no DNA. The table kept for this sample lists 330,000 or so distinct CDR3 sequences. The top ten hold 2% of the sample. The sequenced sample was blood. These receptor sequences come from a human donor with ulcerative colitis or Crohn's disease, or a healthy co-twin of an affected twin (not recorded which).

This sequence joins TRBV5-1 and TRBJ2-3; the D gene TCRdb calls, TRBD2, cannot be checked with no DNA. This CDR3 spans 15 amino acids. The germline V gene encodes CDR1 SGHRS and CDR2 YFSETQ. The chain's CDR3 is CASENSGVSTDTQYF. The variable domain in full, with the rest retrieved from reference TRBV5-1 and TRBJ2-3, is KAGVTQTPRYLIKTRGQQVTLSCSPISGHRSVSWYQQTPGQGLQFLFEYFSETQRNKGNFPGRFSGRQFSNSRSEMNVSTLELGDSALYLCASENSGVSTDTQYFGPGTRLTVL.

The V call is TRBV5-1, the J call TRBJ1-5; the D call of TRBD1 rests on TCRdb alone, since no DNA is present to check it. Looked up from germline, CDR1 is SGHRS and CDR2 is YFSETQ. The CDR3 spans 14 residues. The CDR3 loop reads CASSFSGVGQPQHF.

The chain couples TRBV12-3 or TRBV12-4 to TRBJ2-3. CDR3 length: 14 residues. The CDR3 sequence: CASCTSGSADTQYF.

The chain is built from TRBV28 and TRBJ1-2. This CDR3 has 11 residues. Germline lookup yields CDR1 MDHEN and CDR2 SYDVKM. The CDR3 sequence: CASADQLGYTF.

This chain joins TRBV20-1 and TRBJ2-7; TCRdb gives TRBD2 as the D gene, but with no DNA this cannot be confirmed. Germline V gene data show CDR1 as DFQATT and CDR2 as SNEGSKA (reference sequence). This CDR3 region has 14 residues. CDR3 protein: CSALLAGFSYEQYF.

The rearrangement joins TRBV2 to TRBJ2-1; TCRdb designates TRBD2, a call that cannot be tested without DNA. The CDR3 has 15 residues. Germline-derived CDR1 and CDR2 are SNHLY and FYNNEI. The CDR3 is CASSSGRSLSDEQFF.

This sequence joins TRBV28 and TRBJ1-1; TCRdb gives TRBD1 as the D gene, but with no DNA this cannot be confirmed. Germline CDR1 MDHEN, CDR2 SYDVKM. This CDR3 contains 14 residues. The chain's CDR3 is CASSLFTGRTEAFF.

V is TRBV27 and J is TRBJ2-1; lacking DNA, the TRBD1 call made by TCRdb goes unchecked. This CDR3 region has 13 residues. Germline V gene sequence: CDR1 MNHEY, CDR2 SMNVEV (reference sequence). The CDR3 spells CASRDQGYNEQFF.

The V call is TRBV6-2 or TRBV6-3, the J call TRBJ2-7; lacking DNA, the TRBD1 call made by TCRdb goes unchecked. CDR3 length: 15 residues. The germline V gene encodes CDR1 MNHEY and CDR2 SVGEGT. CDR3 in amino acids: CASRDLDRSSYEQYF.

The rearrangement joins TRBV7-3 to TRBJ2-1; the TCRdb D gene call, TRBD1, has no DNA to confirm it. The CDR3 has 13 amino acids. Germline CDR1 reads SGHTA; CDR2 reads FQGTGA. The CDR3 loop reads CASSQARDNEQFF.

The chain combines TRBV7-2 with TRBJ1-5. Germline V gene lookup returns CDR1 SGHTA and CDR2 FQGNSA. The CDR3 is made up of 13 amino acids. The CDR3 loop is CGSREGGNQPQHF.

The J gene is TRBJ1-5, the V gene TRBV10-2; TCRdb's assignment of TRBD1 cannot be checked, as there is no DNA. This CDR3 contains 14 residues. From germline, CDR1 is WSHSY and CDR2 SAAADI. Here the CDR3 reads CASGSGSSNQPQHF.

The gene calls are TRBV6-2 or TRBV6-3 and TRBJ1-5; the D call of TRBD1 rests on TCRdb alone, since no DNA is present to check it. The CDR3 spans 16 residues. Germline V gives CDR1 MNHEY, CDR2 SVGEGT. Here the CDR3 reads CASSSLTGQGNQPQHF.

This chain connects TRBV28 to TRBJ1-1; the TCRdb call, TRBD1, lacks DNA for checking. CDR1 and CDR2 from the germline V gene are MDHEN and SYDVKM. The CDR3 runs 15 residues. CDR3 sequence: CASSTMGTGDTEAFF.

The V and J genes are TRBV28 and TRBJ2-7; TCRdb designates TRBD2, a call that cannot be tested without DNA. CDR3 length: 14 amino acids. The germline CDR1 and CDR2 sequences are MDHEN and SYDVKM. The CDR3 sequence is CASSSTSGSYEQYF.

This rearrangement joins TRBV7-2 to TRBJ2-3; TCRdb's D gene call, TRBD2, goes unchecked for lack of DNA. The CDR3 covers 16 residues. Germline V gene lookup returns CDR1 SGHTA and CDR2 FQGNSA. The CDR3 is CATAFRGRVGGDTQYF.

The rearrangement joins TRBV19 to TRBJ1-1. Germline V gene sequence: CDR1 LNHDA, CDR2 SQIVND (reference sequence). The CDR3 runs 14 residues. CDR3 region: CASSSYMGTAEAFF. The full variable domain, completed using reference TRBV19 and TRBJ1-1, is DGGITQSPKYLFRKEGQNVTLSCEQNLNHDAMYWYRQDPGQGLRLIYYSQIVNDFQKGDIAEGYSVSREKKESFPLTVTSAQKNPTAFYLCASSSYMGTAEAFFGQGTRLTVV.

This chain links TRBV20-1 with TRBJ2-5; TCRdb proposes TRBD2, but this gene call is untestable without DNA. This CDR3 has 18 amino acids. Per the germline V gene, CDR1 is DFQATT and CDR2 is SNEGSKA (reference sequence). The CDR3 sequence is CSARDVASGRVVGETQYF.

The chain links TRBV6-5 to TRBJ2-5; without DNA, the TCRdb call of TRBD1 cannot be checked. From germline, CDR1 is MNHEY and CDR2 SVGAGI. This CDR3 has 17 residues. CDR3 sequence reads: CASSYSIPPGGQETQYF.

The rearrangement joins TRBV20-1 to TRBJ2-3; TCRdb names TRBD2, which stays unverified in the absence of DNA. The germline V gene has CDR1 DFQATT and CDR2 SNEGSKA (reference sequence). The CDR3 covers 15 residues. The CDR3 protein is CSAPGVAGESDTQYF.

The chain links TRBV9 to TRBJ2-7. The length of the CDR3 is 13 residues. Germline assignment: CDR1 SGDLS and CDR2 YYNGEE. This CDR3 reads CASSVGPPYEQYF.

This sequence joins TRBV30 and TRBJ2-3. CDR1 and CDR2 from the germline V gene are GTSNPN and SVGIG (reference sequence). The CDR3 has 13 residues. This CDR3 is CAWSRDSTDTQYF.

The chain uses TRBV5-1 and TRBJ1-1. Germline V gene lookup returns CDR1 SGHRS and CDR2 YFSETQ. CDR3 length: 15 amino acids. The CDR3 sequence: CASSLEVGMNTEAFF.

V is TRBV18 and J is TRBJ1-2. The germline V gene encodes CDR1 KGHSH and CDR2 LQKENI. The CDR3 is made up of 15 amino acids. CDR3 loop: CASSRQDTGRYGYTF.

The chain has TRBV5-1 and TRBJ1-2; TCRdb returns TRBD1, unconfirmable since there is no DNA. Germline values: CDR1 SGHRS, CDR2 YFSETQ. This CDR3 comprises 16 residues. The CDR3 sequence is CASSPWTPGLDYGYTF.

The chain couples TRBV28 to TRBJ2-7; with no DNA, the TCRdb D assignment of TRBD2 cannot be verified. Germline values: CDR1 MDHEN, CDR2 SYDVKM. The CDR3 is made up of 17 amino acids. CDR3 loop: CASSSLPDSASSYEQYF.

The J gene is TRBJ1-3, the V gene TRBV6-6. CDR3 length: 14 amino acids. The germline CDR1 and CDR2 sequences are MNHNY and SVGAGI (reference sequence). CDR3 region: CASSYGPTGDTIYF.

This sequence joins TRBV6-1 and TRBJ2-7; TCRdb gives TRBD1 as the D gene, but with no DNA this cannot be confirmed. CDR1 is MNHNS and CDR2 is SASEGT in the germline V gene. This CDR3 contains 15 residues. The CDR3 region is CASRLDTYDSYEQYF.

V and J are TRBV20-1 and TRBJ2-1; TCRdb designates TRBD2, a call that cannot be tested without DNA. Germline-derived CDR1 and CDR2 are DFQATT and SNEGSKA (reference sequence). The CDR3 has 15 amino acids. The CDR3 is CSARDKLAGVGEQFF.